A selection of T cell receptor beta chains follows, all from one sample in a study of T cell changes during pregnancy in multiple sclerosis. Clones were sequenced by immunoSEQ multiplex PCR, and TCRdb holds only the in-frame ones, with some missing. The sample shows roughly 75,000 clones, 90% to 95% of them seen only once. The source material was peripheral blood, sampled after pregnancy. Receptor source: a female donor in good health, enrolled as a control in a pregnancy study. Both conserved end residues are part of each CDR3. The order of the fields is J gene, D gene, clone size, V gene, CDR3 protein, CDR3 DNA. A D gene is named only where the DNA matches it firmly. The size field is filled for only some rows; it gives once, few, many or a size class.

j_call: TRBJ1-2
d_call: -
clone_size: -
v_call: TRBV10-3
cdr3_aa: CAISEELVGRYGYTF
cdr3_nt: TGTGCCATCAGTGAGGAGTTAGTGGGGAGATATGGCTACACCTTC

j_call: TRBJ2-1
d_call: TRBD1
clone_size: -
v_call: TRBV29-1
cdr3_aa: CSVTGAQFF
cdr3_nt: TGCAGCGTTACAGGGGCGCAGTTCTTC

j_call: TRBJ1-1
d_call: TRBD1
clone_size: once
v_call: TRBV18
cdr3_aa: CASSFDREEAFF
cdr3_nt: TGTGCCAGCTCATTCGACAGGGAGGAAGCTTTCTTT

j_call: TRBJ2-3
d_call: -
clone_size: -
v_call: TRBV6-6
cdr3_aa: CASRLGGSTDTQYF
cdr3_nt: TGTGCCAGCAGGCTAGGCGGTAGCACAGATACGCAGTATTTT

j_call: TRBJ2-5
d_call: TRBD2
clone_size: -
v_call: TRBV13
cdr3_aa: CASSLVGLAGFRETQYF
cdr3_nt: TGTGCCAGCAGCTTAGTGGGACTAGCGGGATTTCGAGAGACCCAGTACTTC

j_call: TRBJ2-1
d_call: -
clone_size: -
v_call: TRBV7-8
cdr3_aa: CATGTRTYNEQFF
cdr3_nt: TGTGCCACCGGGACAAGGACCTACAATGAGCAGTTCTTC

j_call: TRBJ1-5
d_call: TRBD1
clone_size: few
v_call: TRBV10-3
cdr3_aa: CAISKLSRDRGLQSQHF
cdr3_nt: TGTGCCATCAGCAAGCTTTCTCGGGACAGGGGACTTCAGTCCCAGCATTTT

j_call: TRBJ2-7
d_call: TRBD2
clone_size: -
v_call: TRBV28
cdr3_aa: CASSLSSGRIYEQYF
cdr3_nt: TGTGCCAGCAGTTTATCAAGCGGGAGAATCTACGAGCAGTACTTC

j_call: TRBJ2-2
d_call: -
clone_size: -
v_call: TRBV19
cdr3_aa: CASSTSHAKRELFF
cdr3_nt: TGTGCCAGTAGTACCTCGCATGCTAAGCGGGAGCTGTTTTTT

j_call: TRBJ2-7
d_call: -
clone_size: -
v_call: TRBV7-8
cdr3_aa: CASSKYRAREQYF
cdr3_nt: TGTGCCAGCAGCAAATACAGGGCGCGAGAGCAGTACTTC

j_call: TRBJ1-5
d_call: -
clone_size: once
v_call: TRBV6-5
cdr3_aa: CASSYSSGNQPQHF
cdr3_nt: TGTGCCAGCAGTTATTCCAGCGGCAATCAGCCCCAGCATTTT

j_call: TRBJ1-5
d_call: TRBD1
clone_size: -
v_call: TRBV25-1
cdr3_aa: CASSAPGQVGQPQHF
cdr3_nt: TGTGCCAGCAGTGCACCCGGACAGGTGGGACAGCCCCAGCATTTT

j_call: TRBJ1-5
d_call: -
clone_size: -
v_call: TRBV7-3
cdr3_aa: CASLFSKNQPQHF
cdr3_nt: TGTGCCAGCCTCTTTAGTAAGAATCAGCCCCAGCATTTT

j_call: TRBJ1-2
d_call: TRBD1
clone_size: -
v_call: TRBV9
cdr3_aa: CASSPTTRQGYYGYTF
cdr3_nt: TGTGCCAGCAGCCCCACGACACGACAGGGGTACTATGGCTACACCTTC

j_call: TRBJ2-5
d_call: TRBD2
clone_size: -
v_call: TRBV29-1
cdr3_aa: CSVVPGLGGYQETQYF
cdr3_nt: TGCAGCGTTGTCCCGGGACTAGGGGGTTACCAAGAGACCCAGTACTTC

j_call: TRBJ2-5
d_call: -
clone_size: -
v_call: TRBV9
cdr3_aa: CASSVGQQETQYF
cdr3_nt: TGTGCCAGCAGCGTAGGACAGCAAGAGACCCAGTACTTC

j_call: TRBJ2-1
d_call: -
clone_size: -
v_call: TRBV5-1
cdr3_aa: CASSRGGGGPYNEQFF
cdr3_nt: TGCGCCAGCAGTCGGGGTGGGGGGGGGCCATACAATGAGCAGTTCTTC

j_call: TRBJ1-3
d_call: TRBD1
clone_size: -
v_call: TRBV9
cdr3_aa: CASSAPASDRVGNTIYF
cdr3_nt: TGTGCCAGCAGCGCCCCCGCGTCGGACAGGGTTGGAAACACCATATATTTT

j_call: TRBJ2-5
d_call: TRBD2
clone_size: once
v_call: TRBV10-3
cdr3_aa: CAISNWGGGDRVQETQYF
cdr3_nt: TGTGCCATCAGCAACTGGGGGGGAGGGGATCGGGTTCAAGAGACCCAGTACTTC

j_call: TRBJ2-3
d_call: TRBD2
clone_size: -
v_call: TRBV7-8
cdr3_aa: CASSLFREADTQYF
cdr3_nt: TGTGCCAGCAGCTTATTTCGGGAGGCGGATACGCAGTATTTT

j_call: TRBJ2-5
d_call: -
clone_size: -
v_call: TRBV7-2
cdr3_aa: CASSFGQQETQYF
cdr3_nt: TGTGCCAGCAGCTTCGGACAGCAAGAGACCCAGTACTTC

j_call: TRBJ1-1
d_call: -
clone_size: few
v_call: TRBV30
cdr3_aa: CAWRRVDTEAFF
cdr3_nt: TGTGCCTGGAGGAGGGTAGACACTGAAGCTTTCTTT

j_call: TRBJ2-4
d_call: TRBD2
clone_size: -
v_call: TRBV13
cdr3_aa: CASSLRTSGVVAKNIQYF
cdr3_nt: TGTGCCAGCAGCTTAAGGACTAGCGGGGTTGTAGCCAAAAACATTCAGTACTTC

j_call: TRBJ2-4
d_call: -
clone_size: once
v_call: TRBV30
cdr3_aa: CAWSLSRSGSTNIQYF
cdr3_nt: TGTGCCTGGAGTCTTTCGAGGAGTGGGTCCACAAACATTCAGTACTTC